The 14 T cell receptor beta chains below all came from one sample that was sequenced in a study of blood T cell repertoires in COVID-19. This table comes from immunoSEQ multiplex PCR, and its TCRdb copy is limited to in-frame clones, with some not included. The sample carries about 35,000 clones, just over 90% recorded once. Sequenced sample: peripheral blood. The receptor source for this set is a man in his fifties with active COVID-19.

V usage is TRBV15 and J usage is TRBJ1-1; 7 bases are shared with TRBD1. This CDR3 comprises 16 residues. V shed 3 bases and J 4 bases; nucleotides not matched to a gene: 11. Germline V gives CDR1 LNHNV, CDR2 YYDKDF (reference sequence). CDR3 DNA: TGTGCCACCAGCAGCCGACAGGGTCCGAGGACCACTGAAGCTTTCTTT. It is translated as CATSSRQGPRTTEAFF.

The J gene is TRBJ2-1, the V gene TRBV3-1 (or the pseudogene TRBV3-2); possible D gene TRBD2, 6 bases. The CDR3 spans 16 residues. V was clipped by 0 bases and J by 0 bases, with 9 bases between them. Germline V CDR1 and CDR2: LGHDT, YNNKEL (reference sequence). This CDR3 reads CASSQDPSASYNEQFF. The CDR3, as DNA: TGTGCCAGCAGCCAAGATCCTAGCGCCTCCTACAATGAGCAGTTCTTC.

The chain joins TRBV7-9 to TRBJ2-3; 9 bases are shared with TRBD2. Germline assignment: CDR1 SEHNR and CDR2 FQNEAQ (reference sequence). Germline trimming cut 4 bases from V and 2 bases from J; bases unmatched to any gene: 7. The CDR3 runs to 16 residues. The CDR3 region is CASSSLTSGYTDTQYF. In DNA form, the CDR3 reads TGTGCCAGCAGCTCCCTCACTAGCGGGTACACAGATACGCAGTATTTT.

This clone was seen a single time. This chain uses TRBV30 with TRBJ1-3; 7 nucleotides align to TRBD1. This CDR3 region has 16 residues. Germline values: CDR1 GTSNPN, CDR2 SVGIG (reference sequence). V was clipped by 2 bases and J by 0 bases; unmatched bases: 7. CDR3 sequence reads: CAWSRTGLPSGNTIYF. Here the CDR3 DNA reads TGTGCCTGGAGTCGGACAGGCTTACCCTCTGGAAACACCATATATTTT. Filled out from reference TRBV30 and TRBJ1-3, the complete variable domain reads SQTIHQWPATLVQPVGSPLSLECTVEGTSNPNLYWYRQAAGRGLQLLFYSVGIGQISSEVPQNLSASRPQDRQFILSSKKLLLSDSGFYLCAWSRTGLPSGNTIYFGEGSWLTVV.

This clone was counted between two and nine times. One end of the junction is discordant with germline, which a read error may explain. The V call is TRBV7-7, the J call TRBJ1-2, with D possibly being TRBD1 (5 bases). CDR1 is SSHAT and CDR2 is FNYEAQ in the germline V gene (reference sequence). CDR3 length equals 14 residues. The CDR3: CASSPDVGTDGYTF. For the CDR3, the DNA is TGTGCTAGCAGCCCAGATGTCGGGACTGATGGCTACACCTTC.

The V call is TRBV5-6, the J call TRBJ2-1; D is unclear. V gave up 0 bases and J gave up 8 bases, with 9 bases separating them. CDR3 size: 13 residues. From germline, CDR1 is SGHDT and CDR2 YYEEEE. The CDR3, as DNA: TGTGCCAGCAGCTTGGCCCCGGTGGATGAGCAGTTCTTC. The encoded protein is CASSLAPVDEQFF.

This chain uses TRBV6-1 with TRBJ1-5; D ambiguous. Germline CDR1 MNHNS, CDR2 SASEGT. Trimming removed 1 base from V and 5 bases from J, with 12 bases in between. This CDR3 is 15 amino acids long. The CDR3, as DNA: TGTGCCAGCAGTGAAGGGTCAGACATTTATCAGCCCCAGCATTTT. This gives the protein CASSEGSDIYQPQHF.

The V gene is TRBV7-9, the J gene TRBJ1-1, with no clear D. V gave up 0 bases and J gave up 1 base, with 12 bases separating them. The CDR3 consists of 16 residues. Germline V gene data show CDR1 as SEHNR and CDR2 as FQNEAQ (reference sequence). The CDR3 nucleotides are TGTGCCAGCAGCTTAGCGTTTGGCAGAAAGAACACTGAAGCTTTCTTT. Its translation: CASSLAFGRKNTEAFF. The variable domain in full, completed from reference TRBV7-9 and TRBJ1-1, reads DTGVSQNPRHKITKRGQNVTFRCDPISEHNRLYWYRQTLGQGPEFLTYFQNEAQLEKSRLLSDRFSAERPKGSFSTLEIQRTEQGDSAMYLCASSLAFGRKNTEAFFGQGTRLTVV.

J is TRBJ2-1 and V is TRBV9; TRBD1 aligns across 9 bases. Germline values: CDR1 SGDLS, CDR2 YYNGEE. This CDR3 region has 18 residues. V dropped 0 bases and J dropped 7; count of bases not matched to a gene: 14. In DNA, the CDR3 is TGTGCCAGCAGCGTAGAAAACAGGGGGCTGAATGGATTAAATGAGCAGTTCTTC. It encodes CASSVENRGLNGLNEQFF.

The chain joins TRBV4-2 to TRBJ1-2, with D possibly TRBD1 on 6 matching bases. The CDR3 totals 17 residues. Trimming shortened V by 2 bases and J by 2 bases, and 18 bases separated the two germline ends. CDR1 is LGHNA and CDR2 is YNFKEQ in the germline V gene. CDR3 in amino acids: CASSQLQDSQVNYGYTF. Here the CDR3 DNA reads TGTGCCAGCAGCCAACTCCAGGACAGCCAAGTCAACTATGGCTACACCTTC.

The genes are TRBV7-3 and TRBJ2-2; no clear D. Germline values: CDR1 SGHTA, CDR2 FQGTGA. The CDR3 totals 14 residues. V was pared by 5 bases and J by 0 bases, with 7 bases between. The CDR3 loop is CASSPLANTGELFF. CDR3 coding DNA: TGTGCCAGCAGCCCCCTAGCGAACACCGGGGAGCTGTTTTTT.

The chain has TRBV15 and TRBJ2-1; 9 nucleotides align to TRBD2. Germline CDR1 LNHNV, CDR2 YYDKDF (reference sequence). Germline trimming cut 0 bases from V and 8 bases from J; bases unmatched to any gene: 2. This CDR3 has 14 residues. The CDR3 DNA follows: TGTGCCACCAGCAGAGATCTAGCGGGGTATGAGCAGTTCTTC. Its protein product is CATSRDLAGYEQFF.

DNA of the CDR3: TGTGCCAGCAGCTCCGGGGTTACAGGGGACGAGCAGTTCTTC. It encodes CASSSGVTGDEQFF. The V gene is TRBV13, the J gene TRBJ2-1, with 7 positions matching TRBD1. J lost 10 bases, V lost 4 bases, and 10 bases had no gene match. CDR3 size: 14 residues. The germline CDR1 and CDR2 sequences are PRHDT and FYEKMQ (reference sequence).

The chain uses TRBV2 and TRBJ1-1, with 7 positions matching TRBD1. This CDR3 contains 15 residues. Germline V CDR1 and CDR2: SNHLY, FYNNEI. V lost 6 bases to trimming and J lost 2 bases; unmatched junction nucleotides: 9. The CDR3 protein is CASRGSGGINTEAFF. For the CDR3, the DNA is TGTGCCAGCAGGGGGTCAGGGGGAATAAACACTGAAGCTTTCTTT.